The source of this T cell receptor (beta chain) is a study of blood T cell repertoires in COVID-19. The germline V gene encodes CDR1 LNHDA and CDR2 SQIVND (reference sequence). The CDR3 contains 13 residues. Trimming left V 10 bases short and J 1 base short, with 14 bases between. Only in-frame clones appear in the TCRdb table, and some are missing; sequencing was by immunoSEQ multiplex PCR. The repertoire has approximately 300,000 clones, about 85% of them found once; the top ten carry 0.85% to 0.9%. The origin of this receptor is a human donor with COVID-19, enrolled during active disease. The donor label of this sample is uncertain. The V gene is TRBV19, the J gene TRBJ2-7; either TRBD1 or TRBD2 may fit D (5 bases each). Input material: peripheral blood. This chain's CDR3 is CATRGEGSYEQYF. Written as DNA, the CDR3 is TGTGCCACTAGGGGTGAGGGATCCTACGAGCAGTACTTC.